Listed below are T cell receptor beta chains from one sample, sequenced in a study of T cells in Graves' hyperthyroidism and ophthalmopathy. TCRdb re-called the multiplex PCR reads with MiXCR, one entry per CDR3 protein. The data contain roughly 800,000 distinct CDR3 sequences, 38% of them singletons. What was sequenced was blood. These receptors all stem from a man aged 18-30 years with Graves' hyperthyroidism. Both conserved end residues are part of each CDR3. The D gene is left open where the match is weak. For some rows the clone size is stated as once, few or many, or as a class when expanded; others skip it.

CDR3nt	CDR3aa	d_gene	abundance	j_gene	v_gene
TGTGCCAGCAGCCTAGGGCTAGCGGGGGCAAGTGGATCCTACGAGCAGTACTTC	CASSLGLAGASGSYEQYF	TRBD2	.	TRBJ2-7	TRBV5-5
TGTGCCAGCAGCCCTATCGACGGCTATGGCTACACCTTC	CASSPIDGYGYTF	.	.	TRBJ1-2	TRBV7-2
TGTGCCAGCAGCGTAGAGGGACAGCCGACAGAAAAACTGTTTTTT	CASSVEGQPTEKLFF	TRBD1	.	TRBJ1-4	TRBV9
TGTGCCACCAGCAGCGGCGGGACAGGCCCCTACGAGCAGTACTTC	CATSSGGTGPYEQYF	TRBD1	many	TRBJ2-7	TRBV15
TGTGCCAGCAGTCAGCCCCCTCCGGGAGAGACCCAGTACTTC	CASSQPPPGETQYF	.	many	TRBJ2-5	TRBV6-1
TGCGCCAGCAGCCAAGTTATTACGGGGGAAGCTGAAGCTTTCTTT	CASSQVITGEAEAFF	.	few	TRBJ1-1	TRBV4-1
TGCGCCAGCAGCTTGGCGGGACAGAACTCTGGAAACACCATATATTTT	CASSLAGQNSGNTIYF	TRBD1	few	TRBJ1-3	TRBV5-1
TGTGCCAGCAGCTCCGACAGGGTCTCTGGGGCCAACGTCCTGACTTTC	CASSSDRVSGANVLTF	TRBD1	.	TRBJ2-6	TRBV12-3/TRBV12-4
TGCAGCGTTGATGGGAATACCAACCTAGGGGATGGCTACACCTTC	CSVDGNTNLGDGYTF	.	.	TRBJ1-2	TRBV29-1
TGTGCCAGCAGCCGGGCGGGGGACAATCAGCCCCAGCATTTT	CASSRAGDNQPQHF	.	.	TRBJ1-5	TRBV5-6
TGTGCCAGCAAGGACATCCAAGAGACCCAGTACTTC	CASKDIQETQYF	.	few	TRBJ2-5	TRBV2
TGTGCCAGTACCCCGGGGGGAAATTCACCCCTCCACTTT	CASTPGGNSPLHF	.	few	TRBJ1-6	TRBV19
TGTGCCAGCGTATCCGGGACAGCCTACGAGCAGTACTTC	CASVSGTAYEQYF	TRBD1	few	TRBJ2-7	TRBV7-2
TGTGCCAGCAGCGAAAGCGGGGGCCGACAAGAGACCCAGTACTTC	CASSESGGRQETQYF	TRBD2	many	TRBJ2-5	TRBV9
TGTGCCAGCAGTGAAGCCCCGGACAGGAGCTCCTACGAGCAGTACTTC	CASSEAPDRSSYEQYF	TRBD1	.	TRBJ2-7	TRBV2
TGCGCCAGCAGCCAAGATCTGTCCCGAACTGAAGCTTTCTTT	CASSQDLSRTEAFF	.	few	TRBJ1-1	TRBV4-1
TGCGCCAGCGGCCCGGGACAGGGGCGCTACGAGCAGTACTTC	CASGPGQGRYEQYF	TRBD1	.	TRBJ2-7	TRBV10-2
TGTGCCACCAGCAGAGGAACTAGCGGGAGTAGCTCCTACGAGCAGTACTTC	CATSRGTSGSSSYEQYF	TRBD2	many	TRBJ2-7	TRBV15
TGTGCCAGCAATGGGGACAGTATGAACCGGCCCCAGCATTTT	CASNGDSMNRPQHF	TRBD1	.	TRBJ1-5	TRBV2
TGTGCCAGCAGCTTAGGGGGGGCGGGGTTGGACACTGAAGCTTTCTTT	CASSLGGAGLDTEAFF	.	.	TRBJ1-1	TRBV7-2
TGTGCCATCAGAGCGGAGAGCACTGAAGCTTTCTTT	CAIRAESTEAFF	.	many	TRBJ1-1	TRBV10-3
TGTGCCAGCAGCTTATTTCCGGGACAGGGTTACGACGAGCAGTACTTC	CASSLFPGQGYDEQYF	TRBD1	.	TRBJ2-7	TRBV7-2
TGTGCCAGCAGCTTAGAACAGACTAAGAATTCACCCCTCCACTTT	CASSLEQTKNSPLHF	.	.	TRBJ1-6	TRBV7-8
TGTGCCAGCAGCACGCAGACAGGGACAAATGGCTACACCTTC	CASSTQTGTNGYTF	TRBD1	.	TRBJ1-2	TRBV13
TGTGCCAGCAGGGAACGGGGTAATCAGCCCCAGCATTTT	CASRERGNQPQHF	.	few	TRBJ1-5	TRBV12-3/TRBV12-4
TGCAGCGTTGGAGGGACAGTCCTCTACGAGCAGTACTTC	CSVGGTVLYEQYF	TRBD1	.	TRBJ2-7	TRBV29-1
TGTGCCAGCAGTACCCAGGGATACCAAGAGACCCAGTACTTC	CASSTQGYQETQYF	.	.	TRBJ2-5	TRBV14
TGCGCCAGCAGCTTGGGTGAACTTAGGGAAACTTTCTTT	CASSLGELRETFF	.	many	TRBJ1-1	TRBV5-1
TGCAGCGTTGTGACAGGGGGCAATCAGCCCCAGCATTTT	CSVVTGGNQPQHF	TRBD1	many	TRBJ1-5	TRBV29-1
TGCGCCAGCAGCTTGTCGGGACACCCCCAAGAGACCCAGTACTTC	CASSLSGHPQETQYF	.	few	TRBJ2-5	TRBV5-1
TGTGCCAGCGTGGGCGGAACAGTCAATCAGCCCCAGTACTTC	CASVGGTVNQPQYF	.	.	TRBJ2-5	TRBV2
TGTGCCAGTAGTATCCGGGGTACCAATCAGCCCCAGCATTTT	CASSIRGTNQPQHF	.	.	TRBJ1-5	TRBV19
TGTGCCAGTAGTATCGGGACGGCACTTGGCTACACCTTC	CASSIGTALGYTF	.	many	TRBJ1-2	TRBV19
TGTGCCAGCAGTCGGGTGGGACAGCCACAAGAGACCCAGTACTTC	CASSRVGQPQETQYF	TRBD1	few	TRBJ2-5	TRBV6-6
TGTGCCAGCAGCCTCCGGGACAATCCCTACGAGCAGTACTTC	CASSLRDNPYEQYF	.	few	TRBJ2-7	TRBV9
TGTGCCAGCAGCGAACCCCCGGACGTGGGCGGGAACACTGAAGCTTTCTTT	CASSEPPDVGGNTEAFF	.	few	TRBJ1-1	TRBV5-4
TGTGCCAGCAGCTCAGCTTCCGGACTAGCGGGAGGGAGCTCCTACGAGCAGTACTTC	CASSSASGLAGGSSYEQYF	TRBD2	.	TRBJ2-7	TRBV7-2
TGCGCCAGCAGCTCCCGACAGGGTGATTCACCCCTCCACTTT	CASSSRQGDSPLHF	TRBD1	many	TRBJ1-6	TRBV5-1
TGTGCCACCAAGTCCGGGACAGGGATGACTGAAGCTTTCTTT	CATKSGTGMTEAFF	TRBD1	many	TRBJ1-1	TRBV15
TGTGCCACCAGTAGGGACAGGGTGGTAGGTCAGCCCCAGCATTTT	CATSRDRVVGQPQHF	TRBD1	many	TRBJ1-5	TRBV15
TGCAGTGCTAGAGAGGGACATCGGGCGCAGCCCCAGCATTTT	CSAREGHRAQPQHF	.	few	TRBJ1-5	TRBV20-1
TGTGCCATCCGGCCCGAGACCGGGAGCTCCTACGAGCAGTACTTC	CAIRPETGSSYEQYF	.	.	TRBJ2-7	TRBV10-3
TGCAGCGTTGTCGGCGGGGGAGGTGGCTACACCTTC	CSVVGGGGGYTF	.	.	TRBJ1-2	TRBV29-1
TGCAGCGTGCTGCAGAGCGGGATCATCTACGAGCAGTACTTC	CSVLQSGIIYEQYF	TRBD2	many	TRBJ2-7	TRBV29-1
TGTGCCAGCAGCGAGCACGACACAGCCGTTGGCGAGCAGTACTTC	CASSEHDTAVGEQYF	.	few	TRBJ2-7	TRBV9